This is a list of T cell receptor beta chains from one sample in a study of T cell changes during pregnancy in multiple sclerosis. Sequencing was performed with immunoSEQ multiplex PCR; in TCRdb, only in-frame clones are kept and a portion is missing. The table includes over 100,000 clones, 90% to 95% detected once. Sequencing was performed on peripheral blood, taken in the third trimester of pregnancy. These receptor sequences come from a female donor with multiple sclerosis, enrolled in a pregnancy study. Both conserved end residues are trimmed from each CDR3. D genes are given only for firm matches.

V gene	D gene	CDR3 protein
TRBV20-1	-	SARQGQTQY
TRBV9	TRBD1	ASSVARGPDSTDTQY
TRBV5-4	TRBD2	ASSLTAGEGDEQY
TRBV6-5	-	ASRGRGEAYEQY
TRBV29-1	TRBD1	SARTGMNTEAF
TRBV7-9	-	ASSISPRGKNEQF
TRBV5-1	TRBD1	ASSWDSSNQPQH
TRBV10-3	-	AISEPDSYSPLH
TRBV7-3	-	ASGPGLGEIAQY
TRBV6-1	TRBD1	ASSGGTGTPDTQY
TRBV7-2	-	ASSFQGPNYGYT
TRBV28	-	ASSFGGIGGDTQY
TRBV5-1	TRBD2	ASSLVTGLADYEQY
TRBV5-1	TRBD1	ASRGQGAKNSPLH
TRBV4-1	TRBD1	ASSQRQGDTEAF
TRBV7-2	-	ASSLGSGSGANVLT